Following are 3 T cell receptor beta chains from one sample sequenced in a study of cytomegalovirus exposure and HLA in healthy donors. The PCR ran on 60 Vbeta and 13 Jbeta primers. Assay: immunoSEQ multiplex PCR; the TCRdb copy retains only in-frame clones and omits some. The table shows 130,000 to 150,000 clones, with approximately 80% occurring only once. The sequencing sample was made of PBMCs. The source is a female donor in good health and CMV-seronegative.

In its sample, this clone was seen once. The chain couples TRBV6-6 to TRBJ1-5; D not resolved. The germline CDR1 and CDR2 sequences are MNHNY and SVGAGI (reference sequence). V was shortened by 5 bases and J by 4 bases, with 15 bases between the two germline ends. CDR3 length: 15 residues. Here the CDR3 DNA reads TGTGCCAGCAGTCCCGGGTTAGGCGGAAATCAGCCCCAGCATTTT. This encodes CASSPGLGGNQPQHF.

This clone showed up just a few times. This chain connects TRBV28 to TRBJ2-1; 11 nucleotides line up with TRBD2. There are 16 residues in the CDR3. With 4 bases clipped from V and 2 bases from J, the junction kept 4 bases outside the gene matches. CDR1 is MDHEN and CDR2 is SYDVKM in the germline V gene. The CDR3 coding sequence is TGTGCCAGCAGTTCCGGGACTAGCGGAACCTACAATGAGCAGTTCTTC. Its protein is CASSSGTSGTYNEQFF.

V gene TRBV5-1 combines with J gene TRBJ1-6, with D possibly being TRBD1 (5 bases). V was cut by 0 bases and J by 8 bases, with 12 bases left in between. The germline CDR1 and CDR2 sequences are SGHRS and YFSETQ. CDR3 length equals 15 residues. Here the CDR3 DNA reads TGCGCCAGCAGCTTGGGGACACTAACTCATTCACCCCTCCACTTT. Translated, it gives CASSLGTLTHSPLHF.